This T cell receptor (beta chain) stems from a study of blood T cells in healthy people across ages. Findings and limits, study-wide: Correlation between TCR beta diversity and naive T cell percentage was strong.

Next came a second PCR, run for about 6 to 12 cycles, which used a sample-barcoded 5' primer along with a J-beta primer mix. TCRdb re-analysed the 5' RACE reads in MiXCR, keeping a single row per CDR3 protein. The sample shows roughly 730,000 distinct CDR3 sequences, about 56% of them seen only once. Only a few counts were recorded for this clonotype. Its specificity is not known. CDR3 length: 13 residues. The germline V and J ends were trimmed by 1 base and 5 bases, with 7 bases remaining between them. Sample: blood. The TCR sequence derives from a man aged 35-49 years in good health. The chain joins TRBV12-3 or TRBV12-4 to TRBJ2-3, with D uncertain. CDR3 in amino acids: CASSLGLIDTQYF. DNA for the CDR3: TGTGCCAGCAGTTTAGGTTTAATAGATACGCAGTATTTT.